This T cell receptor (beta chain) was obtained from a study of CD8 T cells in Susac syndrome. Study information: Patients with Susac syndrome were therapy-naive, treated with corticosteroids, or treated with intravenous immunoglobulin alone when blood was collected.

TEMRA cells were FACS-enriched and CD8+ and CD4+ T cells negatively isolated. Details on this clonotype: Antigen specificity is unknown.

Germline CDR1 DFQATT, CDR2 SNEGSKA (reference sequence). The CDR3 covers 17 residues. The V end lost 0 bases, the J end lost 0 bases, and 17 bases lay between the germline ends. Random hexamers were used to reverse transcribe an amount of about 0.45 to 1 ug RNA. Via MiXCR, TCRdb re-called the immunoSEQ multiplex PCR reads, giving one row per CDR3 protein. Of fewer than 140,000 distinct CDR3 sequences in the sample, approximately 95% were seen once. Points from the study as a whole: In total CD8+ repertoires, approximately 17 Susac-specific public clones were found, and five or six in CD8+ TEMRA repertoires.

The chain combines TRBV20-1 with TRBJ1-2; D is perhaps TRBD1 (6 bases). The TCR originated in a human donor with Susac syndrome. The specimen sequenced was CD8+ T cells from PBMCs. The CDR3 bases are TGCAGTGCTAGAGATAACCGTAGAGGGGGATCTAACTATGGCTACACCTTC. It yields the protein CSARDNRRGGSNYGYTF.